This TCR beta chain was obtained from a study of blood T cell repertoires in COVID-19. Background on the study: COVID-19 samples collected from the United States, Italy and Spain covered acute and convalescent phases. In each case, the material was cDNA or gDNA derived from T cells, B-cell-depleted T cells, or PBMCs.

This clone has only one observation. In the source study's methods: Amplified reference gene primers provided the basis for estimating nucleated cell counts. Profiled with immunoSEQ multiplex PCR; TCRdb holds only in-frame clones, not every one. D and trimming were read from the DNA, whereas the V and J calls and clone size are those reported in that table. The top ten clones hold roughly 36% of a sample with approximately 76,000 clones, 65% to 85% of them seen once. The clonotype comes from a man at least 80 years old with active or convalescent COVID-19. Material for sequencing was peripheral blood.

The CDR3 region is CASSLGGGAQETQYF. The CDR3 region has the DNA TGCGCCAGCAGCTTGGGCGGGGGGGCCCAAGAGACCCAGTACTTC. The rearrangement uses TRBV5-1 and TRBJ2-5; 9 positions agree with TRBD2. Germline V gene data show CDR1 as SGHRS and CDR2 as YFSETQ. This CDR3 spans 15 amino acids. The trim removed 0 bases at V and 1 base at J, leaving 1 base unmatched.